A single sample gave rise to the 9 T cell receptor beta chains below, sequenced in a study of blood T cell repertoires in COVID-19. Repertoires were generated with immunoSEQ multiplex PCR, while TCRdb's copy carries only in-frame clones and drops some. The repertoire includes 100,000 to 120,000 clones, 82% of them detected once, and approximately 15% sits in the top ten. Sequencing used peripheral blood. All receptors come from a woman in her fifties or sixties with acute or convalescent COVID-19.

This chain uses TRBV7-9 with TRBJ1-4; D possibly corresponds to TRBD1 (6 bases). From germline, CDR1 is SEHNR and CDR2 FQNEAQ (reference sequence). The CDR3 runs 18 residues. The V end was cut by 3 bases, the J end by 0 bases, with 17 bases between. The CDR3 DNA reads TGTGCCAGCAGCTTCGATACACGCGGGGGGCCAACTAATGAAAAACTGTTTTTT. Translation gives CASSFDTRGGPTNEKLFF.

The genes are TRBV3-1 (or the pseudogene TRBV3-2) and TRBJ1-2, with D unclear. Trimming left V 1 base short and J 8 bases short, with 11 bases between. This CDR3 comprises 13 residues. Germline CDR1 LGHDT, CDR2 YNNKEL (reference sequence). CDR3 DNA: TGTGCCAGCAGCCAAGCTTCGGGTAAAGGCTACACCTTC. As protein: CASSQASGKGYTF.

The CDR3 DNA is TGCGCCAGCAGCTTGGGTACAGGGCAAAGCTACGAGCAGTACTTC. Translating gives CASSLGTGQSYEQYF. This chain uses TRBV5-1 with TRBJ2-7; the D gene is possibly TRBD1 (6 bases). The germline V gene has CDR1 SGHRS and CDR2 YFSETQ. The CDR3 length is 15 residues. V dropped 0 bases and J dropped 3 bases, with 13 bases sitting between them.

This clone was detected only a few times. The chain couples TRBV7-3 to TRBJ2-3; possibly TRBD2 for D (6 bases). The CDR3 covers 16 residues. Germline CDR1 reads SGHTA; CDR2 reads FQGTGA. V lost 2 bases, J lost 0 bases, and 12 bases lay in between. CDR3 amino acids: CASSLLGGRSTDTQYF. The DNA for the CDR3 is TGTGCCAGCAGCTTATTGGGGGGTAGGAGCACAGATACGCAGTATTTT.

The chain carries TRBV6-2 or TRBV6-3 and TRBJ1-4; 9 bases are a match to TRBD1. CDR1 is MNHEY, CDR2 SVGEGT, per germline. J was trimmed by 7 bases and V by 6 bases; bases with no gene match: 6. CDR3 length: 14 amino acids. The CDR3 nucleotides are TGTGCCAGCAGCCCCGGGACAGGGTTTGAAAAACTGTTTTTT. As protein: CASSPGTGFEKLFF.

The chain links TRBV7-9 to TRBJ1-4; no reliable D call. V dropped 1 base and J dropped 10 bases, with 10 bases sitting between them. This CDR3 comprises 13 residues. Germline CDR1 is SEHNR and CDR2 is FQNEAQ (reference sequence). The CDR3: CASSLGEGRKLFF. In nucleotides, the CDR3 is TGTGCCAGCAGCTTAGGAGAGGGTCGAAAACTGTTTTTT.

V gene TRBV5-5 combines with J gene TRBJ1-2; 9 nucleotides line up with TRBD1. The germline gives CDR1 SGHKS, CDR2 YYEKEE (reference sequence). This CDR3 contains 14 residues. The V and J ends lost 7 bases and 2 bases, in that order; junction bases with no gene match: 6. Here the CDR3 reads CASQRTGANYGYTF. As DNA, the CDR3 is TGTGCCAGCCAAAGGACAGGGGCCAACTATGGCTACACCTTC.

The CDR3: CASSLPRGVIRGEQFF. The CDR3 DNA reads TGTGCCAGCAGCTTACCCCGCGGTGTGATTCGAGGTGAGCAGTTCTTC. The V gene is TRBV7-2, the J gene TRBJ2-1, with D unclear. Germline lookup yields CDR1 SGHTA and CDR2 FQGNSA. V lost 2 bases to trimming and J lost 9 bases, with 20 bases between them. The CDR3 runs 16 residues.

The V and J genes are TRBV6-5 and TRBJ1-5; TRBD1 agrees at 9 bases. J lost 4 bases, V lost 2 bases, and 6 bases had no gene match. Germline V lookup: CDR1 MNHEY, CDR2 SVGAGI. CDR3 length equals 16 residues. CDR3 residues: CASSYTAGTGNQPQHF. As DNA, the CDR3 is TGTGCCAGCAGTTACACAGCCGGGACAGGGAATCAGCCCCAGCATTTT.